One T cell receptor (beta chain) is described in this entry. Its antigen is not known. These data are taken from a study of Graves' ophthalmopathy and Graves' hyperthyroidism. Turning to the study itself: Stable hyperthyroidism meant no ophthalmopathy within 18 months of follow-up.

General study results and limits: The blood repertoire also included most expanded thyroid clonotypes above 0.001 frequency.

Other autoimmune diseases, uncontrolled infections, pregnancy or lactation excluded patients from enrollment. The sequenced template was RNA, covering the TCR beta CDR3 region. A first-round RT-PCR used HTBI primers, followed by a second-round multiplex PCR. TCRdb recomputed calls from the multiplex PCR reads with MiXCR, one row per CDR3 protein. In the table there are about 600,000 distinct CDR3 sequences, approximately 37% of which are singletons. The sequenced material came from peripheral blood or thyroid tissue (not recorded which). The clonotype was recovered from an adult man with Graves' hyperthyroidism.

The CDR3 coding sequence is TGTGCCAGCAGCCAATCGGGCCTGGGGGTAGGAGCTTTCTTT. This sequence encodes CASSQSGLGVGAFF. V gene TRBV3-1 combines with J gene TRBJ1-1; a weak D match, TRBD1 (5 bases). This CDR3 is 14 amino acids long. Trimming pared 2 bases from V and 10 bases from J, leaving 17 bases between. Germline V gives CDR1 LGHDT, CDR2 YNNKEL (reference sequence).